The entry below gives a single T cell receptor beta chain sequence along with its context. Original processing notes: From reference gene primer amplification, estimates of nucleated cell counts were derived. Libraries were prepared by immunoSEQ multiplex PCR; TCRdb keeps only in-frame clonotypes and omits some of them. V and J calls plus clone size are reproduced from that table; the DNA served to infer D and trimming. The sample has more than 85,000 clones, 81% seen once. These data belong to a study of blood T cell repertoires in COVID-19. In the study overall: COVID-19 samples from acute and convalescent phases originated in the United States, Italy and Spain. The cDNA or gDNA used as material had been derived from T cells, B-cell-depleted T cells, or PBMCs.

The CDR3 is 15 residues long. V was pared by 3 bases and J by 5 bases, with 15 bases between. Germline V CDR1 and CDR2: MGHRA, YSYEKL. The clonotype originates from a man aged 80 or over with active or convalescent COVID-19. Sequenced input: peripheral blood. The rearrangement links TRBV4-1 to TRBJ2-3; D possibly corresponds to TRBD1 (7 bases). In nucleotides, the CDR3 is TGCGCCAGCAGCCAGGAGGGACAGCCGAGAGATACGCAGTATTTT. Protein sequence: CASSQEGQPRDTQYF.